The present entry profiles one T cell receptor (beta chain) with its context. TCRdb keeps only in-frame clones here, not all; method: immunoSEQ multiplex PCR. The repertoire holds 230,000 or so clones, with 70% to 90% as singletons. Enrollees, about 18 to 95 years old, lived in 24 US areas. Participants were placed into cohorts based on the clinical history they reported. This entry belongs to a study of blood T cell repertoires in COVID-19. Trimming cost V 1 base and J 3 bases; bases outside gene matches: 6. Germline V lookup: CDR1 MNHNS, CDR2 SASEGT. The CDR3 loop spans 16 amino acids. Sequenced material: PBMCs or T cells enriched from blood (not recorded which). V and J are TRBV6-1 and TRBJ1-5; 7 nucleotides agree with TRBD1. This sequence originates from a woman between 45 and 65 years old who had been exposed to COVID-19. The CDR3 protein is CASSEVPTGNNQPQHF. The CDR3 DNA reads TGTGCCAGCAGTGAAGTCCCGACAGGGAACAATCAGCCCCAGCATTTT.